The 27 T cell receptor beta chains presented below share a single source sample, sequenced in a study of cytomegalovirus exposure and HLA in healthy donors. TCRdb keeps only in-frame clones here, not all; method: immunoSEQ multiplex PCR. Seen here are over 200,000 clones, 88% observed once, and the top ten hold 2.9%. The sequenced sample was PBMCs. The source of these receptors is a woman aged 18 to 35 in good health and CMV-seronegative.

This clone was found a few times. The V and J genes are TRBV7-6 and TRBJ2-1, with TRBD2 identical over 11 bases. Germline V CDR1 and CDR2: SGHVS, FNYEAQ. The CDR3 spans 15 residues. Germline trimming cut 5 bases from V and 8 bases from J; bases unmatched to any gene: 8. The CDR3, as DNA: TGTGCCAGCAGCCGACTAGCGGGGAGAAACGATGAGCAGTTCTTC. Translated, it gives CASSRLAGRNDEQFF.

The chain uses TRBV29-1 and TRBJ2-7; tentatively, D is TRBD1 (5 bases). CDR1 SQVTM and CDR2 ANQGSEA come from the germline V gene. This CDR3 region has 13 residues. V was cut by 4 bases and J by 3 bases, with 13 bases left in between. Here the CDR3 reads CSVVGDSVYEQYF. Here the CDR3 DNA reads TGCAGCGTTGTTGGTGACAGCGTCTACGAGCAGTACTTC.

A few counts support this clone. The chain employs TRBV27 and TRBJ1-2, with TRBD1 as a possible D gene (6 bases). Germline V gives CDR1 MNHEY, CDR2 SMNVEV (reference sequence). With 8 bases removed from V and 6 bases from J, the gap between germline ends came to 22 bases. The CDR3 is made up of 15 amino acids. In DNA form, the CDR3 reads TGTGCCAGCGCCCAAGGGAGACAGGCGATTAATGGCTACACCTTC. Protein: CASAQGRQAINGYTF.

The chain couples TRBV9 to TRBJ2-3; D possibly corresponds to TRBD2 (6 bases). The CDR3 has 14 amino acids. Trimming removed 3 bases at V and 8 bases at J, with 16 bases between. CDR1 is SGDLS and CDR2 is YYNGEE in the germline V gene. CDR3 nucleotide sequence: TGTGCCAGCAGCGGTATCACGGGAGATGGTACGCAGTATTTT. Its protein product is CASSGITGDGTQYF. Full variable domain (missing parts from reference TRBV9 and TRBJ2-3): DSGVTQTPKHLITATGQRVTLRCSPRSGDLSVYWYQQSLDQGLQFLIQYYNGEERAKGNILERFSAQQFPDLHSELNLSSLELGDSALYFCASSGITGDGTQYFGPGTRLTVL.

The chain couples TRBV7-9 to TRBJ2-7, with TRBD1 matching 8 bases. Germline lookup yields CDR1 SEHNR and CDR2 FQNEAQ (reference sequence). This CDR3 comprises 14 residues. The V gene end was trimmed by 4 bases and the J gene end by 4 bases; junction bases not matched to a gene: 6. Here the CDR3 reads CASSSRDRLYEQYF. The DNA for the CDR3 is TGTGCCAGCAGCTCCCGGGACAGGCTTTACGAGCAGTACTTC.

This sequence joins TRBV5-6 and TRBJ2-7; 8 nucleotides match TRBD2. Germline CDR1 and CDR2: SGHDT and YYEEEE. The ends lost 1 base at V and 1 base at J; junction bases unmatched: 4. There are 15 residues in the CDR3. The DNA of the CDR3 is TGTGCCAGCAGCTTGTTTGTAGCGGGGTCCTACGAGCAGTACTTC. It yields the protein CASSLFVAGSYEQYF.

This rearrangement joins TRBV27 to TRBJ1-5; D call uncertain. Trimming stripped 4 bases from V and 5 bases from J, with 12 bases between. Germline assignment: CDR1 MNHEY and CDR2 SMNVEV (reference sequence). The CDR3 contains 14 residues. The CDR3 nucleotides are TGTGCCAGCAGTTCATCCCAGGATTATCAGCCCCAGCATTTT. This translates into CASSSSQDYQPQHF.

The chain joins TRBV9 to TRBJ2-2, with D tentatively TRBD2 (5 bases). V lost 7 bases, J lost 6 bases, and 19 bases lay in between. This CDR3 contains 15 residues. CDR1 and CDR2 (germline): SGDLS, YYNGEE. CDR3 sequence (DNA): TGTGCCAGCGGCACGAGGGTGGGGTTACCCGGGGAGCTGTTTTTT. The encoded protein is CASGTRVGLPGELFF. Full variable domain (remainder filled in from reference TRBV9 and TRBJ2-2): DSGVTQTPKHLITATGQRVTLRCSPRSGDLSVYWYQQSLDQGLQFLIQYYNGEERAKGNILERFSAQQFPDLHSELNLSSLELGDSALYFCASGTRVGLPGELFFGEGSRLTVL.

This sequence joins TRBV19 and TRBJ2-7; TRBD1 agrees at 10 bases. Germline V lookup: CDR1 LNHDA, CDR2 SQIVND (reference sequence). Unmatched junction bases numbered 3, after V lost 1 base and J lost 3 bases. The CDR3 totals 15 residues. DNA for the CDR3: TGTGCCAGTAGTATAGGACAGGGGGCAATCTACGAGCAGTACTTC. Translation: CASSIGQGAIYEQYF. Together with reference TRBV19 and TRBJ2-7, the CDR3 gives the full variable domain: DGGITQSPKYLFRKEGQNVTLSCEQNLNHDAMYWYRQDPGQGLRLIYYSQIVNDFQKGDIAEGYSVSREKKESFPLTVTSAQKNPTAFYLCASSIGQGAIYEQYFGPGTRLTVT.

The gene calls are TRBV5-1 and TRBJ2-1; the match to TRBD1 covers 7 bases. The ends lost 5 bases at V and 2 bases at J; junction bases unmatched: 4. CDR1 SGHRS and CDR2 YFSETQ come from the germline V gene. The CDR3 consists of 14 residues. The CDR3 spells CASRSTGAYNEQFF. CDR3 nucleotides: TGCGCCAGCAGGTCCACAGGGGCCTACAATGAGCAGTTCTTC.

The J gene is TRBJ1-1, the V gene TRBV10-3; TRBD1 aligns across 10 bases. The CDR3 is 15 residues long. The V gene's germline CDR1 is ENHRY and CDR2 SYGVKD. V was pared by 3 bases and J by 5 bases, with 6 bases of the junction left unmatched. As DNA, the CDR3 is TGTGCCATCAGTGACCCCGGGACAGGGGAAACTGAAGCTTTCTTT. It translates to CAISDPGTGETEAFF.

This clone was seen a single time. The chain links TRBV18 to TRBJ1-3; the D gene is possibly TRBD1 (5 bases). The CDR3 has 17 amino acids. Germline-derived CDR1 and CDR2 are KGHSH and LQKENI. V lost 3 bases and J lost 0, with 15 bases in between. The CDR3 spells CASSPLSAGISGNTIYF. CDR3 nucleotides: TGTGCCAGCTCACCGCTGTCAGCAGGGATCTCTGGAAACACCATATATTTT. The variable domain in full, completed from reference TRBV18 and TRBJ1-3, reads NAGVMQNPRHLVRRRGQEARLRCSPMKGHSHVYWYRQLPEEGLKFMVYLQKENIIDESGMPKERFSAEFPKEGPSILRIQQVVRGDSAAYFCASSPLSAGISGNTIYFGEGSWLTVV.

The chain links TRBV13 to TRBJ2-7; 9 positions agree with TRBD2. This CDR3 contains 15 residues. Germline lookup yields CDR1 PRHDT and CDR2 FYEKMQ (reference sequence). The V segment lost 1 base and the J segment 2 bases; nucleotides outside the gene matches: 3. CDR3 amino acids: CASSLALAGAYEQYF. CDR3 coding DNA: TGTGCCAGCAGCTTAGCTTTAGCGGGGGCCTACGAGCAGTACTTC.

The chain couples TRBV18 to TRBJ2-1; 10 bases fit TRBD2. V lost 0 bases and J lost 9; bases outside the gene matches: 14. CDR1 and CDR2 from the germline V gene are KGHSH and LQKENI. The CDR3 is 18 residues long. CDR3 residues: CASSPPHGASGSRSEQFF. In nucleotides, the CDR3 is TGTGCCAGCTCACCACCCCATGGGGCTAGCGGGAGTAGGAGTGAGCAGTTCTTC.

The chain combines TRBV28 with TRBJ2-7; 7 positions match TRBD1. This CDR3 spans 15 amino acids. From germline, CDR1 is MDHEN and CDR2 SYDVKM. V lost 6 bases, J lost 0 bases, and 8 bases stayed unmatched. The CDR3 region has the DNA TGTGCCAGCAGCTACCGACAGGGCGACTCCTACGAGCAGTACTTC. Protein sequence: CASSYRQGDSYEQYF. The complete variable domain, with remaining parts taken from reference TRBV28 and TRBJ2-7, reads DVKVTQSSRYLVKRTGEKVFLECVQDMDHENMFWYRQDPGLGLRLIYFSYDVKMKEKGDIPEGYSVSREKKERFSLILESASTNQTSMYLCASSYRQGDSYEQYFGPGTRLTVT.

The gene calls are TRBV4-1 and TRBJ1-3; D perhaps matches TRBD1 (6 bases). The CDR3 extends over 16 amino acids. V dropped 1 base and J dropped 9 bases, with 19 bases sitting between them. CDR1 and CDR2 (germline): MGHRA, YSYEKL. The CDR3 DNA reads TGCGCCAGCAGCCAAGGCAGGGGAGGGCCGCCGGCCACCATATATTTT. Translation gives CASSQGRGGPPATIYF.

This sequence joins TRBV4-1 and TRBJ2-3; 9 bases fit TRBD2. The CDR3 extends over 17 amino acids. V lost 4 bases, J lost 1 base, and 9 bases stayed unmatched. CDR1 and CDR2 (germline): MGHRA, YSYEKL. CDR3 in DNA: TGCGCCAGCAGCCTGAAGGGCGGGAGGGCCGGCACAGATACGCAGTATTTT. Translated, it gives CASSLKGGRAGTDTQYF.

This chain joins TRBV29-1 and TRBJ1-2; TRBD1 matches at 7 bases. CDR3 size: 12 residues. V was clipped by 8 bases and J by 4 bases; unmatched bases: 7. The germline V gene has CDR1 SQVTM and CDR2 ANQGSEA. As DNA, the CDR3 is TGCAGCTCCCGGACAGGCCCCTATGGCTACACCTTC. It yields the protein CSSRTGPYGYTF.

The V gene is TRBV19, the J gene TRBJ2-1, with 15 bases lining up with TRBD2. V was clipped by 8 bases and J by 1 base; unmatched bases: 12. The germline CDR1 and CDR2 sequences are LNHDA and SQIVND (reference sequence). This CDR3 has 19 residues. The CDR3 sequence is CASFGMGTSGRKSYNEQFF. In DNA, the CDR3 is TGTGCCAGTTTTGGCATGGGGACTAGCGGGAGGAAGTCCTACAATGAGCAGTTCTTC.

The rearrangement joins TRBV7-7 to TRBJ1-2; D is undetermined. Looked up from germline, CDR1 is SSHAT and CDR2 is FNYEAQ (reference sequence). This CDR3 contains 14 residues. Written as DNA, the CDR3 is TGTGCTGTCACCAACGGGTCAGCTCCTAATGGCTACACCTTC. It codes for CAVTNGSAPNGYTF.

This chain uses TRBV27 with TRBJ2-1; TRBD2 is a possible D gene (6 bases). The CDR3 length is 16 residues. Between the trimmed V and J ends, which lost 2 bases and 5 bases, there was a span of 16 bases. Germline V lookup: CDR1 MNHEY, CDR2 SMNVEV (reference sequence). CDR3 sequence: CASSLEAPRGDNEQFF. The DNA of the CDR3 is TGTGCCAGCAGTTTAGAAGCTCCGCGGGGCGACAATGAGCAGTTCTTC.

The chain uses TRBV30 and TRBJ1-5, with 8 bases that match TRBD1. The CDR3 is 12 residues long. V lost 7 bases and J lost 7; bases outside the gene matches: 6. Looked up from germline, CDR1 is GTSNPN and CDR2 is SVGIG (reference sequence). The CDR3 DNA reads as TGTGCCTCAGGGGGCGAGGAGCAGCCCCAGCATTTT. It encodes CASGGEEQPQHF.

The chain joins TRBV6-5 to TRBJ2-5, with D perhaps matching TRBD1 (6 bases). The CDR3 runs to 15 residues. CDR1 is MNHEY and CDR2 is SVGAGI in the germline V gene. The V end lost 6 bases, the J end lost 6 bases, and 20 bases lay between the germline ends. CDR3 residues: CASSHGTPQSKTQYF. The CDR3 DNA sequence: TGTGCCAGCAGCCACGGGACACCTCAGAGTAAGACCCAGTACTTC.

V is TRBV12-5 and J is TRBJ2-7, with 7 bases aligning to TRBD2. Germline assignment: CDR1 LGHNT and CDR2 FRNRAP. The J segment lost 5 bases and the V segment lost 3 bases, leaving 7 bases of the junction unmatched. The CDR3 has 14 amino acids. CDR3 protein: CASGFYGGSHEQYF. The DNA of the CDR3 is TGTGCTAGTGGTTTTTACGGCGGGAGCCACGAGCAGTACTTC. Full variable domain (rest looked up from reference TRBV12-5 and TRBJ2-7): DARVTQTPRHKVTEMGQEVTMRCQPILGHNTVFWYRQTMMQGLELLAYFRNRAPLDDSGMPKDRFSAEMPDATLATLKIQPSEPRDSAVYFCASGFYGGSHEQYFGPGTRLTVT.

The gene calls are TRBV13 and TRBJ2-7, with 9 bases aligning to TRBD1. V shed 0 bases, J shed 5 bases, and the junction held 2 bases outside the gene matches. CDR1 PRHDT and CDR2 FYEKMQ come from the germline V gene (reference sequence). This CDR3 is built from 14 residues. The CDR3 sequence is CASSLGQGADEQYF. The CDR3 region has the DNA TGTGCCAGCAGCTTAGGACAGGGGGCTGACGAGCAGTACTTC.

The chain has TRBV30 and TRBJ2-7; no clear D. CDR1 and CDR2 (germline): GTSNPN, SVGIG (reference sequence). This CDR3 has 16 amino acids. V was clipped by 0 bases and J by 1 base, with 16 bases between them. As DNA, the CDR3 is TGTGCCTGGAGTGTAAAATTAGTTCCTCAATCCTACGAGCAGTACTTC. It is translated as CAWSVKLVPQSYEQYF.

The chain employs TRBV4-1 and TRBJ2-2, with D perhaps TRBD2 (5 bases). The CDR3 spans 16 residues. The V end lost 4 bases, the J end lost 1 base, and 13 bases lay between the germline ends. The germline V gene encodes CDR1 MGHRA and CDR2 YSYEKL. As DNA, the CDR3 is TGCGCCAGCAGCCCCCCGCAGCGGTGGAACACCGGGGAGCTGTTTTTT. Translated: CASSPPQRWNTGELFF.